This T cell receptor (beta chain) was recorded in a study of OX40 agonist ivuxolimab in advanced cancers. Turning to the study itself: Ivuxolimab, an antibody that agonizes OX40 (CD134), was administered to the patients. Participants, around 80% male, averaged roughly 60 years of age, ranging from about 20 to 79.

Findings and caveats of the study: Both blood CD4+ and CD8+ T cells showed clonal growth by week 6 at 0.1 to 3.0 mg/kg.

For this clone: The target antigen is unknown.

Germline CDR1 and CDR2: MNHEY and SMNVEV (reference sequence). Trimming shortened V by 2 bases and J by 0 bases, and 8 bases separated the two germline ends. The CDR3 covers 15 residues. Only in-frame clones appear in the TCRdb table, and some are missing; sequencing was by immunoSEQ multiplex PCR. The sample contains roughly 76,000 clones, around 90% of which appear only once. The specimen was CD4+ or CD8+ T cells sorted from blood, collected in a trial of the OX40 agonist ivuxolimab. The chain links TRBV27 to TRBJ1-3; D unclear. The receptor was derived from an adult with an advanced solid tumor such as melanoma, head and neck, liver or kidney cancer. The CDR3 DNA sequence: TGTGCCAGCAGTTTAACCGTCAGCTCTGGAAACACCATATATTTT. This encodes CASSLTVSSGNTIYF.